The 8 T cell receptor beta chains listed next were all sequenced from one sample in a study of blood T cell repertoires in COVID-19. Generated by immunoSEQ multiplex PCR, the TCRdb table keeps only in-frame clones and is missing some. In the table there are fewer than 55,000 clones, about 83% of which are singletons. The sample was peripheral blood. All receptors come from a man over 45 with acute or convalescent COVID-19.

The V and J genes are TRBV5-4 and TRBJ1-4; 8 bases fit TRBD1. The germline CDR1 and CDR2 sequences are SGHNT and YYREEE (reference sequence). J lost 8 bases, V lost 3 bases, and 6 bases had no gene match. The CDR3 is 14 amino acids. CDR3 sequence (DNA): TGTGCCAGCAGCTCCACAGGGGGGGGAGAAAAACTGTTTTTT. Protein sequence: CASSSTGGGEKLFF.

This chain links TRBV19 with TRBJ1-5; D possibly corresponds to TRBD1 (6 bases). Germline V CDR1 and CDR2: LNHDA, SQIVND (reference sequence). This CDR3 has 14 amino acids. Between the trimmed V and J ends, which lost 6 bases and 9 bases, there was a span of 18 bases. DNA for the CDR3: TGTGCCAGTAGCATGGGGGGGCGCACTATGCCCCAGCATTTT. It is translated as CASSMGGRTMPQHF.

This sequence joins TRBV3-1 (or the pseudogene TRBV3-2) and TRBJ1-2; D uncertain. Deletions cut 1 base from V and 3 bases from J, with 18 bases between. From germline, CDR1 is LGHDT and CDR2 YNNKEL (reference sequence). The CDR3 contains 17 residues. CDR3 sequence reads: CASSQGPLPGSDYGYTF. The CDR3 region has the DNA TGTGCCAGCAGCCAAGGTCCGCTCCCGGGATCGGACTATGGCTACACCTTC.

CDR3 residues: CASSSDSFNTIYF. The CDR3 DNA reads as TGTGCCAGTAGTTCCGACAGCTTCAACACCATATATTTT. The chain couples TRBV19 to TRBJ1-3, with D possibly TRBD1 on 5 matching bases. Per the germline V gene, CDR1 is LNHDA and CDR2 is SQIVND (reference sequence). Trimming took 5 bases from V and 7 from J, leaving 12 bases between them. CDR3 size: 13 residues. Full variable domain (remainder filled in from reference TRBV19 and TRBJ1-3): DGGITQSPKYLFRKEGQNVTLSCEQNLNHDAMYWYRQDPGQGLRLIYYSQIVNDFQKGDIAEGYSVSREKKESFPLTVTSAQKNPTAFYLCASSSDSFNTIYFGEGSWLTVV.

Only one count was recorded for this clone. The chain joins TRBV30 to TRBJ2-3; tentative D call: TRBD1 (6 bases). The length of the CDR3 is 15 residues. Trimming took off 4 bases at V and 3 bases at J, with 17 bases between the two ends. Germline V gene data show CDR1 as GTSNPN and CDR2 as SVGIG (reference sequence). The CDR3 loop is CAWNSLQGETDTQYF. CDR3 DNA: TGTGCCTGGAACAGTTTACAGGGTGAAACAGATACGCAGTATTTT.

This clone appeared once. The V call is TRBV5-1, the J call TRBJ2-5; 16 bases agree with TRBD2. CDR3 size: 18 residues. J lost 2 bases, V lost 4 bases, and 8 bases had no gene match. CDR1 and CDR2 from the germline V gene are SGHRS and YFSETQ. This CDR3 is CASSGSGLAGGKQETQYF. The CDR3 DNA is TGCGCCAGCAGCGGTTCGGGACTAGCGGGGGGGAAACAAGAGACCCAGTACTTC.

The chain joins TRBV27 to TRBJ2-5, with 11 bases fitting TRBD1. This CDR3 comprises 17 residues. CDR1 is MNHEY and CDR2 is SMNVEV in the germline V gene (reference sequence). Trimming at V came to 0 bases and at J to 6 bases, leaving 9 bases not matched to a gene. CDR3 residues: CASSLSPPGQGDKTQYF. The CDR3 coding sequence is TGTGCCAGCAGTTTATCTCCACCGGGACAGGGGGACAAGACCCAGTACTTC.

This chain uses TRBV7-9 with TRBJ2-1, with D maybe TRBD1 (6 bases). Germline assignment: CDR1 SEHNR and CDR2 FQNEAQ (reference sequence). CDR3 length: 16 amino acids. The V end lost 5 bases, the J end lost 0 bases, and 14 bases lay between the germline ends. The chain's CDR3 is CASSPLDSYSYNEQFF. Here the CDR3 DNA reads TGTGCCAGCAGCCCCCTGGACAGCTACTCCTACAATGAGCAGTTCTTC. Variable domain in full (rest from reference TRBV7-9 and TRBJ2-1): DTGVSQNPRHKITKRGQNVTFRCDPISEHNRLYWYRQTLGQGPEFLTYFQNEAQLEKSRLLSDRFSAERPKGSFSTLEIQRTEQGDSAMYLCASSPLDSYSYNEQFFGPGTRLTVL.